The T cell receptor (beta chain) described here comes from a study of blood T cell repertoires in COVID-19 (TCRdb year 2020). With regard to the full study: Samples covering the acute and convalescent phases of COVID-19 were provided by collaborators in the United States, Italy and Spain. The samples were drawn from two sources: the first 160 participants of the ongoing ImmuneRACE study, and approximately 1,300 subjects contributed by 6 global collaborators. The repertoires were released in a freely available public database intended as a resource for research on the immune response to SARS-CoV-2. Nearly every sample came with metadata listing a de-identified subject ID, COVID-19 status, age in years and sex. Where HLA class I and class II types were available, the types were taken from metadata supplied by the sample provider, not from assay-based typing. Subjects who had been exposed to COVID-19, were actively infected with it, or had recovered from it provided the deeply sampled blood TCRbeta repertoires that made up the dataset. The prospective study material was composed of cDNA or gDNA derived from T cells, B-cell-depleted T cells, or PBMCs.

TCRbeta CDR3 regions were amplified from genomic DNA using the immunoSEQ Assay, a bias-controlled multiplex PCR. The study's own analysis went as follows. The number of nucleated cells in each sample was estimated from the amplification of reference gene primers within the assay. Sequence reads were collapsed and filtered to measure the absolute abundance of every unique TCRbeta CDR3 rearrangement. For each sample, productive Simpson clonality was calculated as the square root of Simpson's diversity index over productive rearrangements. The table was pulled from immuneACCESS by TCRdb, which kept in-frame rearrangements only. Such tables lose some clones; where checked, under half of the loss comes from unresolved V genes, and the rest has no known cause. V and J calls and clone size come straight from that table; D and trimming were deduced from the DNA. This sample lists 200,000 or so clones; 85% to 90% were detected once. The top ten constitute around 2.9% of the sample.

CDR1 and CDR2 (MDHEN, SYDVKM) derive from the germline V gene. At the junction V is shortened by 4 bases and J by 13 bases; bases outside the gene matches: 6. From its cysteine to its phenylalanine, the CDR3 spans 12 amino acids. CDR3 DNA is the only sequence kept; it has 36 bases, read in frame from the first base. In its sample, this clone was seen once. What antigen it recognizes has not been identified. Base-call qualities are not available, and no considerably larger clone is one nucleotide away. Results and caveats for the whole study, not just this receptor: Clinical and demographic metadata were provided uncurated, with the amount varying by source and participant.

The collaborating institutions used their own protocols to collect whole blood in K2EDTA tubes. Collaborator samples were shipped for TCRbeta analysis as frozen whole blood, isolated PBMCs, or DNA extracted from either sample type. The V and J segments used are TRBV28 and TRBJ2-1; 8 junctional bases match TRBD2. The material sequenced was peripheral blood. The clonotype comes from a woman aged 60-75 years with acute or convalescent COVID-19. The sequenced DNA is TGTGCCAGCAGTTCGGCAAGCGGGGGTCAGTTCTTC. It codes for CASSSASGGQFF.